These 16 T cell receptor beta chains share one sample of origin, sequenced in a study of T cells in Graves' hyperthyroidism and ophthalmopathy. Researchers amplified the TCR beta CDR3 regions from RNA transcripts. Carried out on the TCR CDR3, a first-round RT-PCR used the HTBI primer set. Each CDR3 protein is one row after TCRdb ran MiXCR on the multiplex PCR reads. The data contain around 600,000 distinct CDR3 sequences, approximately 15% of them singletons. Material: blood. The receptors were sampled from a young woman with Graves' ophthalmopathy.

This clonotype was counted a single time. The chain combines TRBV9 with TRBJ2-3; the D is unclear. V was clipped by 3 bases and J by 0 bases, with 11 bases between them. CDR1 SGDLS and CDR2 YYNGEE come from the germline V gene. CDR3 size: 15 residues. CDR3 region: CASSADPTSTDTQYF. The CDR3 DNA reads as TGTGCCAGCAGCGCCGATCCTACTAGCACAGATACGCAGTATTTT.

As to this clonotype: The CDR3 carries no conserved terminal phenylalanine or tryptophan, so it likely arises from a read error. V usage is TRBV20-1 and J usage is TRBJ2-3; 9 bases are a match to TRBD2. The CDR3 extends over 18 amino acids. V shed 1 base and J 4 bases; nucleotides not matched to a gene: 15. Germline V gene lookup returns CDR1 DFQATT and CDR2 SNEGSKA (reference sequence). The CDR3 sequence: CSARVGLWSGRFPDTQYL. CDR3 bases: TGCAGTGCTAGAGTCGGACTTTGGAGCGGGAGGTTTCCAGATACGCAGTATCTT.

A word on this clonotype: This may come from a read error, since a much larger clone is one base off. The gene calls are TRBV6-9 and TRBJ2-3, with 9 positions matching TRBD2. Germline V gives CDR1 MNHGY, CDR2 SVAAGI. There are 14 residues in the CDR3. CDR3 amino acids: CAGSYAGGHDTQYF. CDR3 nucleotides: TGTGCCGGCAGTTATGCGGGAGGGCATGATACGCAGTATTTT.

This clonotype was counted between two and nine times. J is TRBJ2-2 and V is TRBV7-2; the D gene is possibly TRBD1 (6 bases). Germline values: CDR1 SGHTA, CDR2 FQGNSA. V was pared by 5 bases and J by 4 bases, with 17 bases between. This CDR3 spans 16 amino acids. The CDR3 region has the DNA TGTGCCAGCAGCAGAGGCGGCAGGGGTGGCACCGGGGAGCTGTTTTTT. Encoded protein: CASSRGGRGGTGELFF.

The chain joins TRBV18 to TRBJ1-5; no firm D call. Trimming cost V 3 bases and J 5 bases, with 14 bases left between them. The CDR3 consists of 15 residues. The germline V gene encodes CDR1 KGHSH and CDR2 LQKENI. CDR3 coding DNA: TGTGCCAGCTCACCGTGGGAGGGATTGGATCAGCCCCAGCATTTT. Amino acids: CASSPWEGLDQPQHF.

The chain carries TRBV2 and TRBJ2-5; no firm D call. V dropped 8 bases and J dropped 1 base, with 14 bases sitting between them. The CDR3 covers 14 residues. Germline values: CDR1 SNHLY, CDR2 FYNNEI. The DNA for the CDR3 is TGTGCCAGCGGGGAATTAGCTACCCAAGAGACCCAGTACTTC. It encodes CASGELATQETQYF.

In this sample, this clonotype turned up a few times. The chain links TRBV29-1 to TRBJ1-1, with D perhaps matching TRBD1 (6 bases). The germline V gene encodes CDR1 SQVTM and CDR2 ANQGSEA. This CDR3 contains 13 residues. V lost 8 bases and J lost 3, with 16 bases in between. CDR3 nucleotides: TGCAGCTCGACCGAGGGGGGGGACACTGAAGCTTTCTTT. Translated: CSSTEGGDTEAFF.

The gene calls are TRBV7-9 and TRBJ2-2; 11 bases align to TRBD2. CDR3 length equals 15 residues. V gave up 5 bases and J gave up 4 bases; unmatched junction bases: 3. Germline assignment: CDR1 SEHNR and CDR2 FQNEAQ (reference sequence). As DNA, the CDR3 is TGTGCCAGCAGCCACGGACTAGCGGGCACCGGGGAGCTGTTTTTT. It is translated as CASSHGLAGTGELFF.

The rearrangement joins TRBV9 to TRBJ2-7; D is possibly TRBD2 (6 bases). The CDR3 is 17 residues long. In germline, CDR1 is SGDLS, CDR2 YYNGEE. The ends were cut back, 4 bases at V and 4 bases at J, with 24 bases in the middle. The CDR3 is CASSPRPRLEVRYEQYF. CDR3 nucleotides: TGTGCCAGCAGCCCCCGCCCCCGACTAGAGGTACGGTACGAGCAGTACTTC.

This clonotype has at least ten counts. The rearrangement joins TRBV18 to TRBJ1-1; a possible D gene is TRBD1 (5 bases). The germline V gene has CDR1 KGHSH and CDR2 LQKENI. This CDR3 is built from 16 residues. The V end was cut by 2 bases, the J end by 3 bases, with 16 bases between. CDR3 sequence (DNA): TGTGCCAGCTCACCAGGCCGAGGCGACAGATACACTGAAGCTTTCTTT. Encoded protein: CASSPGRGDRYTEAFF.

The rearrangement uses TRBV5-5 and TRBJ1-1; D not certain. Deletions cut 3 bases from V and 4 bases from J, with 10 bases between. The germline CDR1 and CDR2 sequences are SGHKS and YYEKEE (reference sequence). CDR3 length equals 13 residues. CDR3 nucleotides: TGTGCCAGCAGCTGGACGTTGGGCACTGAAGCTTTCTTT. Translation: CASSWTLGTEAFF.

This clonotype was counted at least ten times. The CDR3 sequence is CASSPRDRVGNQPQHF. The CDR3 DNA follows: TGTGCCAGCAGTCCCCGGGACAGGGTCGGTAATCAGCCCCAGCATTTT. V is TRBV6-1 and J is TRBJ1-5, with 9 bases aligning to TRBD1. The CDR3 length is 16 residues. The junction had 9 bases not matched to a gene; V was cut back by 5 bases and J by 4 bases. Germline loops: CDR1 MNHNS, CDR2 SASEGT.

The rearrangement joins TRBV28 to TRBJ2-1, with D tentatively TRBD1 or TRBD2 (7 bases each). Germline CDR1 is MDHEN and CDR2 is SYDVKM. V lost 3 bases, J lost 3 bases, and 15 bases lay in between. The CDR3 loop spans 16 amino acids. In nucleotides, the CDR3 is TGTGCCAGCAGTTTCCGGGGGGACAGAATCTACAATGAGCAGTTCTTC. Protein sequence: CASSFRGDRIYNEQFF.

This clonotype was recorded at least ten times. The V and J genes are TRBV6-1 and TRBJ2-7; the match to TRBD2 covers 9 bases. Germline lookup yields CDR1 MNHNS and CDR2 SASEGT. V lost 3 bases and J lost 5; bases outside the gene matches: 8. The CDR3 has 15 amino acids. CDR3 sequence: CASSEGVAGVNEQYF. The CDR3 bases are TGTGCCAGCAGTGAGGGAGTAGCGGGAGTAAACGAGCAGTACTTC.

The chain joins TRBV9 to TRBJ2-2; no definite D call. The V and J ends lost 1 base and 5 bases respectively, with 15 bases between them. The CDR3 consists of 16 residues. The germline gives CDR1 SGDLS, CDR2 YYNGEE. This CDR3 reads CASSVYIAGGTGELFF. The CDR3 DNA follows: TGTGCCAGCAGCGTATATATAGCCGGTGGAACCGGGGAGCTGTTTTTT.

As for this clonotype: A clone one base away is much larger, so this may be a read error. The chain carries TRBV5-1 and TRBJ2-7; D is tentatively TRBD1 or TRBD2 (6 bases each). Germline lookup yields CDR1 SGHRS and CDR2 YFSETQ. The CDR3 is made up of 17 amino acids. CDR3 sequence: CASSLGHGGAKAYGQYF. The CDR3 bases are TGCGCCAGCAGCTTAGGCCACGGGGGCGCAAAAGCCTACGGGCAGTACTTC.